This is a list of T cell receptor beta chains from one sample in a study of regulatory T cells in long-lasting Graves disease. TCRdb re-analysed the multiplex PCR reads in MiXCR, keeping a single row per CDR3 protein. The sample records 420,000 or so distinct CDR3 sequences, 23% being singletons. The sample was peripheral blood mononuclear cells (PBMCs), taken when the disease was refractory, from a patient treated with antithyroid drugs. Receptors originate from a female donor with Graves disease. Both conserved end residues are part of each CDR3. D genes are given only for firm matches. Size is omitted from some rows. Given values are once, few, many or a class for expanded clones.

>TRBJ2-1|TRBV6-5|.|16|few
TGTGCCAGCAGTTACAGTGGGACCCGGGCGAGCAATGAGCAGTTCTTC
CASSYSGTRASNEQFF
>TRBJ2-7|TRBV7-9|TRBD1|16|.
TGTGCCAGCAGCTCGGGACAGGGGGCTCCCCGGGAGGAGCAGTACTTC
CASSSGQGAPREEQYF
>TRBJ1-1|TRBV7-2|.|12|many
TGTGCCAGCAGCCACACGAACACTGAAGCTTTCTTT
CASSHTNTEAFF
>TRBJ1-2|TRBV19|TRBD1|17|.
TGTGCCAGTAGTATAGATCTATGGGCAGGGGGCAACTATGGCTACACCTTC
CASSIDLWAGGNYGYTF
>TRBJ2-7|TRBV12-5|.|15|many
TGTGCTAGTTGGCTCGGGACTCCACCTTTCTACGAGCAGTACTTC
CASWLGTPPFYEQYF
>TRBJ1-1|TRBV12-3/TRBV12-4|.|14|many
TGTGCCAGCAGGCTAGACACCATGAACACTGAAGCTTTCTTT
CASRLDTMNTEAFF
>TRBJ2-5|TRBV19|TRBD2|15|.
TGTGCCAGTGCCGGACTAGCGACGTCGAGGGAGACCCAGTACTTC
CASAGLATSRETQYF
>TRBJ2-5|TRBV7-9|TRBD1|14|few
TGTGCCAGCAGCCCCAGGACAGGGGAGAAGACCCAGTACTTC
CASSPRTGEKTQYF
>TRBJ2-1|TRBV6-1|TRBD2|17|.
TGTGCCAGCAGTAAACATCCCGGACTAGCGGGGCAGAATGAGCAGTTCTTC
CASSKHPGLAGQNEQFF
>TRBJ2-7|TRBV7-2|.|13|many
TGTGCCAGCAGCTCGGACGTAGCCTACGAGCAGTACTTC
CASSSDVAYEQYF
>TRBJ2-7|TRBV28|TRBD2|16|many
TGTGCCAGCAGTCCCCGGACTAGCATCACCTCCTACGAGCAGTACTTC
CASSPRTSITSYEQYF
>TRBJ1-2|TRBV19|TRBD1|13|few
TGTGCCAGTAGTAGGACAGGGGTAGTTGGCTACACCTTC
CASSRTGVVGYTF
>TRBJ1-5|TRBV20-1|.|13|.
TGCAGTGCTAGAGATGATAGGGATCAGCCCCAGCATTTT
CSARDDRDQPQHF
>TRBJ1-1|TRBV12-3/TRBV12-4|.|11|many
TGTGCCAGCAGTGGGTTCACTGAAGCTTTCTTT
CASSGFTEAFF
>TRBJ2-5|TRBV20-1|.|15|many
TGCAGTGCTAGAGAGGAAGGAAGACCTAAAGAGACCCAGTACTTC
CSAREEGRPKETQYF
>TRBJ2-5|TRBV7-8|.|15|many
TGTGCCAGCAGCTTAGATTTCCACAGGCAAGAGACCCAGTACTTC
CASSLDFHRQETQYF
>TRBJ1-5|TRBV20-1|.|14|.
TGCAGTGCTAGCGTCAGGGGTAGCAATCAGCCCCAGCATTTT
CSASVRGSNQPQHF
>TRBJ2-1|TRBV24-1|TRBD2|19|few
TGTGCCACCAGTGCCTCAGGACTAGCGGGAGGGCCGGGTACAAGGGAGCAGTTCTTC
CATSASGLAGGPGTREQFF
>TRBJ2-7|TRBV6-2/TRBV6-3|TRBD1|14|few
TGTGCCAGCACCAGGACAGGTTCCTCCTACGAGCAGTACTTC
CASTRTGSSYEQYF
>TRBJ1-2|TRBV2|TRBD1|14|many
TGTGCCAGTTATCGGACAGGGATGAACTATGGCTACACCTTC
CASYRTGMNYGYTF
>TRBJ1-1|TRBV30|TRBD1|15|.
TGTGCCTGGAGTGTACTCCCAGGGGGAAACACTGAAGCTTTCTTT
CAWSVLPGGNTEAFF
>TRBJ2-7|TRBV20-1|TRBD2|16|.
TGCAGTGCTGCAGGTACCCAGGGACTAGCTGCCTACGAGCAGTACTTC
CSAAGTQGLAAYEQYF
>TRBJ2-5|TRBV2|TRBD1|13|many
TGTGCCAGCAGTGGACAGGGCGGAAAGACCCAGTACTTC
CASSGQGGKTQYF
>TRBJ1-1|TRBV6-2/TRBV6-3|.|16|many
TGTGCCAGCAGTTACTCGTCGCGGGGGATGAACACTGAAGCTTTCTTT
CASSYSSRGMNTEAFF
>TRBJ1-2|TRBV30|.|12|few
TGTGCCTGGAGTGTGTTCAGTCAAGGCTACACCTTC
CAWSVFSQGYTF
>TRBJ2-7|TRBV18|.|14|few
TGTGCCAGCTCACCACCGGTACTTACCTACGAGCAGTACTTC
CASSPPVLTYEQYF
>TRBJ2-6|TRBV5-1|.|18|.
TGCGCCAGCAGCTTGGTGGGGGGAGCCCGTATTGGGGCCAACGTCCTGACTTTC
CASSLVGGARIGANVLTF
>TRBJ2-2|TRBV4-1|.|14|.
TGCGCCAGCAGCCAAGTAGAGACCACCGGGGAGCTGTTTTTT
CASSQVETTGELFF
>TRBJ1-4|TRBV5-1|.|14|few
TGCGCCAGCAGCTTGACAGGGATTGATGAAAAACTGTTTTTT
CASSLTGIDEKLFF
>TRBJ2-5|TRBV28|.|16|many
TGTGCCAGCAGTTTATCCTGGACCGTGTACCAAGAGACCCAGTACTTC
CASSLSWTVYQETQYF
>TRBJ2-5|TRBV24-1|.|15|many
TGTGCCACCAGTGATTTGCAGTTAGGGCGAGAGACCCAGTACTTC
CATSDLQLGRETQYF